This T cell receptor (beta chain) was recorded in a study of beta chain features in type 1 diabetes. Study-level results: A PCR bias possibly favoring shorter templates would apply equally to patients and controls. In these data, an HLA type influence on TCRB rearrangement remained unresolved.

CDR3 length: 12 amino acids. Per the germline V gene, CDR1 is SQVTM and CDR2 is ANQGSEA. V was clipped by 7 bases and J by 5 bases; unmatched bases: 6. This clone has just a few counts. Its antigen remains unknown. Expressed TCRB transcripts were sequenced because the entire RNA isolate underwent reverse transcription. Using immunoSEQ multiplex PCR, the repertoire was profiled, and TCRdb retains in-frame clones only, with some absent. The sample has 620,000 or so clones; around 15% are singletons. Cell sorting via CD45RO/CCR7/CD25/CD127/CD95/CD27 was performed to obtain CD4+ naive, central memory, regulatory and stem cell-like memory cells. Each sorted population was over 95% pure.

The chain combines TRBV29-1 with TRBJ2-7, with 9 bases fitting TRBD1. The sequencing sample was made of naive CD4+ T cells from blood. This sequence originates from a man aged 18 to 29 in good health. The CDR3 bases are TGCAGCGCAGGACGGACAGGGGACGAGCAGTACTTC. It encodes CSAGRTGDEQYF.